This TCR beta chain originates from a study of blood T cell repertoires in COVID-19. Looking at the study overall: T cells, B-cell-depleted T cells, or PBMCs supplied cDNA or gDNA.

The CDR3 sequence is 11 residues long. Per the germline V gene, CDR1 is MNHNY and CDR2 is SVGAGI (reference sequence). The V end lost 5 bases, the J end lost 11 bases, and 13 bases lay between the germline ends. Original data processing: Amplifying reference gene primers gave estimates of nucleated cell counts. Method: immunoSEQ multiplex PCR; TCRdb's copy keeps in-frame clones and lacks some. The V and J calls and clone size come from that table; D and trimming were worked out from the DNA. The sample gives some 45,000 clones, 92% of which show up once; about 11% is in the top ten. The sequence came from a human donor in a cohort sampled during active COVID-19. The rearrangement joins TRBV6-6 to TRBJ2-7, with D possibly matching TRBD1 (6 bases). The specimen was peripheral blood. CDR3 nucleotide sequence: TGTGCCAGCAGTACAGGACAGCACAAGTACTTC. Protein product: CASSTGQHKYF.